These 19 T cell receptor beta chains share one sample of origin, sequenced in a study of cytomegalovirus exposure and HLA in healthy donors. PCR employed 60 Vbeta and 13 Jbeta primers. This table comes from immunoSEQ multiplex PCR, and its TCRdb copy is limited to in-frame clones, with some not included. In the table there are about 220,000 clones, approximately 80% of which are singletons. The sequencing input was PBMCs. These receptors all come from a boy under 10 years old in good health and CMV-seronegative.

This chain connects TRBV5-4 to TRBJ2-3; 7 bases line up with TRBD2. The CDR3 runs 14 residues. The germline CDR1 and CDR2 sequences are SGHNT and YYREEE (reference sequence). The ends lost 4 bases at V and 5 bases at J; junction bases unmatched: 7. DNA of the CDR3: TGTGCCAGCAGCCGGACTAGTCCAGGAGATACGCAGTATTTT. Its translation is CASSRTSPGDTQYF.

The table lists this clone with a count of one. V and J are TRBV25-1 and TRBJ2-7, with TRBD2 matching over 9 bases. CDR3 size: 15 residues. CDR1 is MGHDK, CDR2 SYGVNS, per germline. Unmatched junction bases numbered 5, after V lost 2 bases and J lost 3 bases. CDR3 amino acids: CASSEGSSGIYEQYF. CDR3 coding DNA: TGTGCCAGCAGTGAAGGGTCTAGCGGGATCTACGAGCAGTACTTC.

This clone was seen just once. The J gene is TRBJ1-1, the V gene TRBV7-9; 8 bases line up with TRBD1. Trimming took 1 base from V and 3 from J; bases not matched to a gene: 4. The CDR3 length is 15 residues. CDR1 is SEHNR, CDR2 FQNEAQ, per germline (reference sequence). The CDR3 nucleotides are TGTGCCAGCAGCTTAGGGCAGGGGGCCGACACTGAAGCTTTCTTT. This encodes CASSLGQGADTEAFF.

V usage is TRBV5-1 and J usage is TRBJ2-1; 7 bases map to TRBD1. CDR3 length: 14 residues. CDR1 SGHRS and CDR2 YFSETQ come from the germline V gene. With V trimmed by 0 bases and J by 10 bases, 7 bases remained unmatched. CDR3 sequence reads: CASSLGQGVGEQFF. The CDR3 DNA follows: TGCGCCAGCAGCTTGGGACAGGGTGTAGGCGAGCAGTTCTTC.

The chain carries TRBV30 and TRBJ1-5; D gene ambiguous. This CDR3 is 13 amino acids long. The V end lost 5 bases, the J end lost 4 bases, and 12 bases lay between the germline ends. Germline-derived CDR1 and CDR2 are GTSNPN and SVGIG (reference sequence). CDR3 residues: CAWAGSSNQPQHF. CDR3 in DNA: TGTGCCTGGGCCGGGTCCAGTAATCAGCCCCAGCATTTT.

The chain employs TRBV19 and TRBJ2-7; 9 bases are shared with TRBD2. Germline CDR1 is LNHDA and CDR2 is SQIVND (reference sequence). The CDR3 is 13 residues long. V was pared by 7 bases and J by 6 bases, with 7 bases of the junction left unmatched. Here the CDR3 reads CASTPSGTFEQYF. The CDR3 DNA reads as TGTGCCAGTACCCCTAGCGGGACTTTCGAGCAGTACTTC.

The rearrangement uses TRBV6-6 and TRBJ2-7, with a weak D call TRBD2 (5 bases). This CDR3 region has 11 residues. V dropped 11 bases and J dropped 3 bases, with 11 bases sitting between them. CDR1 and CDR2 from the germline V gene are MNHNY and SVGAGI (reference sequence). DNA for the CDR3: TGTGCCGGAACCGGAGGCTACGAGCAGTACTTC. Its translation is CAGTGGYEQYF.

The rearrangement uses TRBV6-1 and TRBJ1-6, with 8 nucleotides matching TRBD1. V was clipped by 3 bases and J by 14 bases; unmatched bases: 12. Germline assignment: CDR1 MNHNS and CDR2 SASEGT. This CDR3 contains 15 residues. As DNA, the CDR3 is TGTGCCAGCAGTGATGCTCCAACCCTGACAGGGGCCCTCCACTTT. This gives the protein CASSDAPTLTGALHF.

The CDR3 here is CASRVLSTQETQYF. CDR3 sequence (DNA): TGTGCCAGCAGAGTACTGTCAACCCAAGAGACCCAGTACTTC. The chain has TRBV2 and TRBJ2-5, with D unclear. The CDR3 runs 14 residues. Germline V gene sequence: CDR1 SNHLY, CDR2 FYNNEI. The ends were cut back, 6 bases at V and 1 base at J, with 12 bases in the middle.

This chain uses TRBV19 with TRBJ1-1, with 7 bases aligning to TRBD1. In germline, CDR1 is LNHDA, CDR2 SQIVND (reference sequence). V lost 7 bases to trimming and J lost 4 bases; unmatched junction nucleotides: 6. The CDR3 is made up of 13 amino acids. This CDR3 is CASIQGGVTEAFF. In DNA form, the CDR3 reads TGTGCCAGTATTCAGGGGGGAGTCACTGAAGCTTTCTTT.

The CDR3 region is CASSQVPGQGAHGYTF. The DNA of the CDR3 is TGCGCCAGCAGCCAAGTTCCAGGACAGGGGGCCCATGGCTACACCTTC. The rearrangement links TRBV4-1 to TRBJ1-2, with 11 bases aligning to TRBD1. Trimming at V came to 1 base and at J to 6 bases, leaving 7 bases not matched to a gene. Germline V gene data show CDR1 as MGHRA and CDR2 as YSYEKL. This CDR3 has 16 amino acids.

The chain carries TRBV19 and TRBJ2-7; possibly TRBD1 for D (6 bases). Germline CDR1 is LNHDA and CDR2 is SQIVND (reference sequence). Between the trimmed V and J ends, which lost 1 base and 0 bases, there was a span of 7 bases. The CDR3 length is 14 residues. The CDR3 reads CASSIVGGSYEQYF. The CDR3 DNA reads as TGTGCCAGTAGTATAGTAGGGGGCTCCTACGAGCAGTACTTC.

CDR3 sequence: CASSQTGEWAGELFF. CDR3 nucleotide sequence: TGTGCCAGCAGTCAAACAGGGGAATGGGCCGGGGAGCTGTTTTTT. The V call is TRBV28, the J call TRBJ2-2, with TRBD1 matching 7 bases. This CDR3 has 15 amino acids. V trimming: 5 bases; J trimming: 6 bases; junction bases outside the gene matches: 9. Germline V gene sequence: CDR1 MDHEN, CDR2 SYDVKM.

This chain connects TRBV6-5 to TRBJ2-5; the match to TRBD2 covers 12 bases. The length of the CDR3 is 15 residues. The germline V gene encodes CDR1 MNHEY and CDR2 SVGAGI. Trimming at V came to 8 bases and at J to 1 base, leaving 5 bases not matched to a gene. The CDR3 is CASGLAGGLQETQYF. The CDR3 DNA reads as TGTGCCAGCGGCCTAGCGGGGGGGCTCCAAGAGACCCAGTACTTC.

In DNA, the CDR3 is TGTGCCAGCAGCTTTCCAGTTCCGAACACTGAAGCTTTCTTT. It encodes CASSFPVPNTEAFF. This chain connects TRBV5-6 to TRBJ1-1, with D unclear. The germline V and J ends were trimmed by 2 bases and 1 base, with 9 bases remaining between them. Germline loops: CDR1 SGHDT, CDR2 YYEEEE. CDR3 length: 14 residues.

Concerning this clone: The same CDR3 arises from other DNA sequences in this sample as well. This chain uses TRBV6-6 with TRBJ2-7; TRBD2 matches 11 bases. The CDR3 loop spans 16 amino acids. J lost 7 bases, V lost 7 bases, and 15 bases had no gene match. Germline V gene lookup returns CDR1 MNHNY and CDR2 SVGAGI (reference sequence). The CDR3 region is CASNPGLAALLYEQYF. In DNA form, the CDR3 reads TGTGCCAGCAACCCGGGACTAGCGGCCCTTCTCTATGAGCAGTACTTC.

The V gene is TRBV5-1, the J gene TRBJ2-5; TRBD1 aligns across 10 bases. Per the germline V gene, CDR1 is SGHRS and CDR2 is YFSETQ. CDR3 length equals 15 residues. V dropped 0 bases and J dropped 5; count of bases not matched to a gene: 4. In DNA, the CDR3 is TGCGCCAGCAGCTTGGCCTTGGGACAGGGGGAGACCCAGTACTTC. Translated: CASSLALGQGETQYF.

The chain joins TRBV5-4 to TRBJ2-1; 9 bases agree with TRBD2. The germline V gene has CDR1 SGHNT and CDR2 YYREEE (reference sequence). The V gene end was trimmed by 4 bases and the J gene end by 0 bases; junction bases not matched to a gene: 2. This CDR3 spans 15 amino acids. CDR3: CASSLSGSSYNEQFF. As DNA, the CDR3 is TGTGCCAGCAGCCTTAGCGGGAGCTCCTACAATGAGCAGTTCTTC.

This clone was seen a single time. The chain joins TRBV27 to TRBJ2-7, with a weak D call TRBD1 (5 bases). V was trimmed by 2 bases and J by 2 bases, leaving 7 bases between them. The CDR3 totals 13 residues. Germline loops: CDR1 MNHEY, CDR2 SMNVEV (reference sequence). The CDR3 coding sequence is TGTGCCAGCAGTTTACAGGGTCCCTACGAGCAGTACTTC. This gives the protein CASSLQGPYEQYF.